This T cell receptor beta chain was found in a study of cytomegalovirus exposure and HLA in healthy donors. Both 60 Vbeta primers and 13 Jbeta primers went into the PCR. This table comes from immunoSEQ multiplex PCR, and its TCRdb copy is limited to in-frame clones, with some not included. This table has approximately 160,000 clones, 80% appearing once. Germline V gene data show CDR1 as SGHRS and CDR2 as YFSETQ. There are 16 residues in the CDR3. Trimming cost V 2 bases and J 0 bases; bases outside gene matches: 5. The rearrangement joins TRBV5-1 to TRBJ2-1; 7 bases map to TRBD2. This TCR came from a human donor in good health. Sequences were obtained from PBMCs. The CDR3 spells CASSFFGGSSYNEQFF. CDR3 sequence (DNA): TGCGCCAGCAGCTTTTTCGGGGGGAGCTCCTACAATGAGCAGTTCTTC.